Included here is one T cell receptor (beta chain) sequence, with context. This entry belongs to a study of CD8+CD57+ T cells in acquired aplastic anemia. The TCR beta profiling, which covered VDJ combination and CDR3 sequence, was carried out using genomic DNA as the template. TCRdb re-analysed the reads in MiXCR, keeping a single row per CDR3 protein. The sample has fewer than 200,000 distinct CDR3 sequences, under 50% seen once. V was cut by 11 bases and J by 0 bases, with 11 bases left in between. The CDR3 totals 14 residues. Per germline, CDR1 ENHRY and CDR2 SYGVKD. CD8+CD57+ cell expansion, shown by flow cytometry, had occurred in the patients selected for sequencing.

The sequence was obtained from a human donor with aplastic anemia. Source material: sorted CD4+, CD8+, or CD8+CD57+ T cells (not recorded which) from PBMCs. J is TRBJ1-6 and V is TRBV10-3; D call uncertain. CDR3 amino acids: CAVLLGSYNSPLHF. The CDR3, as DNA: TGTGCCGTACTCTTGGGCTCCTATAATTCACCCCTCCACTTT.